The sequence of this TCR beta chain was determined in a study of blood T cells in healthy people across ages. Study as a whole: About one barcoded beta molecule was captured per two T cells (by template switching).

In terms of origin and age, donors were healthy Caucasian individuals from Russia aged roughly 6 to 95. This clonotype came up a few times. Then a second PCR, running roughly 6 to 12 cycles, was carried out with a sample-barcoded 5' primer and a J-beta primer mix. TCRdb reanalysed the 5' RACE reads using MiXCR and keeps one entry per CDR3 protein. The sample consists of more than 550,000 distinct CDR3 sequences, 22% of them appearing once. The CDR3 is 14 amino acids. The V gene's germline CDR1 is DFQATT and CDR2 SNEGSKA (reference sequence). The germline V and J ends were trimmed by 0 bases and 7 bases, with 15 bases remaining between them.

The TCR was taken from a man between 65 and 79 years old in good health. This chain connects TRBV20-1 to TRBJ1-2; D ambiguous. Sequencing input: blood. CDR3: CSARDRGRLFGYTF. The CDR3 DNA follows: TGCAGTGCTAGAGATCGAGGACGGTTGTTTGGCTACACCTTC.